This T cell receptor beta chain was profiled in a study of T cell responses to AZD1222 COVID-19 vaccine (dated by TCRdb to the early 2020s). For context, the study as a whole: TCR sequencing covered fewer than 250 trial participants: some 210 given two doses of AZD1222 and approximately 26 given two doses of MenACWY control vaccine. Trial participants were enrolled by age into 18-55, 56-69 and 70-plus year subgroups, with about 150, 28 and 57 TCR-sequenced participants respectively. General conclusions and limits of the study: Because no samples from the day 14 peak response were available, repertoires could be characterized only after the peak T cell response. Nearly half of unique spike-specific TCRs reportedly recognized epitopes outside regions mutated in the B.1.351 and B.1.1.7 variants. Spike-specific TCR breadth and depth rose significantly after two AZD1222 doses compared with day 0 and with MenACWY recipients. Most participants were white British and females outnumbered males, and the authors suggested that clonal diversity may have been underestimated. The 56-69-year group was small, and its depth increase did not reach significance, likely because of low power. Vaccine-associated CD4 TCRs spanned the whole spike protein, with dominant responses in regions 160-218 and 743-854. Conclusions about previously exposed vaccinees were limited because only five to seven AZD1222 recipients were SARS-CoV-2 seropositive at baseline.

In regard to this clone: No antigen is known for it. No much larger clone is present one base from it, and per-base qualities are unavailable.

The meaning of the sample's time point label: about 28 days (+/-7) after the second vaccine dose. AZD1222 recipients with second doses at about 4 weeks or about 12 weeks were pooled, because spike-specific TCR depth and breadth did not differ between schedules. Samples from vaccinated people were obtained from the UK trials COV001 and COV002, which included a single-blind randomized controlled phase 2/3 trial of AZD1222 (ChAdOx1 nCoV-19) in healthy adults. Trial participant PBMC samples were collected at day 0 and day 28 after the second dose for TCRbeta chain sequencing. The junction carries 14 bases between V and J, which are trimmed by 4 bases and 7 bases respectively. From the cysteine up to the phenylalanine, the CDR3 has a length of 14 residues. Solely the CDR3 DNA is kept, with 42 bases framed from the first base. CDR1 and CDR2, per the germline V gene (reference sequence), are LGHDT and YNNKEL.

The CDR3 regions of human TCRbeta chains were analyzed by immunosequencing. As for the original processing: Repertoire TCRs were matched against a reference library of SARS-CoV-2-specific TCRs generated with the MIRA antigen-specificity platform. Breadth meant the fraction of unique TCRs that were SARS-CoV-2-associated, whereas depth meant the fraction of total T cells that were SARS-CoV-2-associated. Using the MIRA data, each spike-specific TCR was assigned both to the spike region to which the TCR was reactive and to a CD4 or CD8 class. Log10-transformed breadth and depth values were compared by one-way ANOVA with Sidak's multiple comparisons tests. This immuneACCESS table, as held by TCRdb, lists in-frame sequences with V and J called but not all clones. Of the missing ones, under half trace to an unresolved V gene in checked studies; the others have no known cause. The D gene and trimming were derived from the DNA, and the V and J assignments and clone size from that table. The sample profile shows over 100,000 clones; roughly 87% of them were found once. The ten largest make up around 2.5% of the sample.

The clonotype was recovered from an adult who received the AZD1222 COVID-19 vaccine. The source was peripheral blood, collected 28 days after the second AZD1222 dose. Here the chain combines TRBV3-1 (or the pseudogene TRBV3-2) and TRBJ2-1; a tentative D call is TRBD2 (5 bases match). CDR3 sequence: CASSPAGVWNEQFF. In nucleotides, the sequence is TGTGCCAGCAGCCCCGCCGGGGTTTGGAATGAGCAGTTCTTC.